This T cell receptor beta chain was captured by sequencing in a study of cytomegalovirus exposure and HLA in healthy donors. Turning to this clone: Its antigen is unidentified.

CDR3 length: 16 residues. The germline V gene encodes CDR1 SNHLY and CDR2 FYNNEI. The V gene end was trimmed by 8 bases and the J gene end by 10 bases; junction bases not matched to a gene: 20. The PCR made use of 60 Vbeta and 13 Jbeta primers. Here immunoSEQ multiplex PCR was the method, and the copy in TCRdb shows in-frame clones only, minus some. The data hold 95,000 to 100,000 clones, with about four fifths observed a single time. Findings and caveats of the study: The study designated 150 to 200 TCR beta chains cytomegalovirus-associated.

This receptor was obtained from a woman in her forties in good health and CMV-seronegative. The gene calls are TRBV2 and TRBJ2-1; 7 nucleotides agree with TRBD2. Material: PBMCs. This chain's CDR3 is CASADAGRGREAEQFF. In DNA form, the CDR3 reads TGTGCCAGCGCGGATGCTGGTCGCGGGAGAGAGGCCGAGCAGTTCTTC.